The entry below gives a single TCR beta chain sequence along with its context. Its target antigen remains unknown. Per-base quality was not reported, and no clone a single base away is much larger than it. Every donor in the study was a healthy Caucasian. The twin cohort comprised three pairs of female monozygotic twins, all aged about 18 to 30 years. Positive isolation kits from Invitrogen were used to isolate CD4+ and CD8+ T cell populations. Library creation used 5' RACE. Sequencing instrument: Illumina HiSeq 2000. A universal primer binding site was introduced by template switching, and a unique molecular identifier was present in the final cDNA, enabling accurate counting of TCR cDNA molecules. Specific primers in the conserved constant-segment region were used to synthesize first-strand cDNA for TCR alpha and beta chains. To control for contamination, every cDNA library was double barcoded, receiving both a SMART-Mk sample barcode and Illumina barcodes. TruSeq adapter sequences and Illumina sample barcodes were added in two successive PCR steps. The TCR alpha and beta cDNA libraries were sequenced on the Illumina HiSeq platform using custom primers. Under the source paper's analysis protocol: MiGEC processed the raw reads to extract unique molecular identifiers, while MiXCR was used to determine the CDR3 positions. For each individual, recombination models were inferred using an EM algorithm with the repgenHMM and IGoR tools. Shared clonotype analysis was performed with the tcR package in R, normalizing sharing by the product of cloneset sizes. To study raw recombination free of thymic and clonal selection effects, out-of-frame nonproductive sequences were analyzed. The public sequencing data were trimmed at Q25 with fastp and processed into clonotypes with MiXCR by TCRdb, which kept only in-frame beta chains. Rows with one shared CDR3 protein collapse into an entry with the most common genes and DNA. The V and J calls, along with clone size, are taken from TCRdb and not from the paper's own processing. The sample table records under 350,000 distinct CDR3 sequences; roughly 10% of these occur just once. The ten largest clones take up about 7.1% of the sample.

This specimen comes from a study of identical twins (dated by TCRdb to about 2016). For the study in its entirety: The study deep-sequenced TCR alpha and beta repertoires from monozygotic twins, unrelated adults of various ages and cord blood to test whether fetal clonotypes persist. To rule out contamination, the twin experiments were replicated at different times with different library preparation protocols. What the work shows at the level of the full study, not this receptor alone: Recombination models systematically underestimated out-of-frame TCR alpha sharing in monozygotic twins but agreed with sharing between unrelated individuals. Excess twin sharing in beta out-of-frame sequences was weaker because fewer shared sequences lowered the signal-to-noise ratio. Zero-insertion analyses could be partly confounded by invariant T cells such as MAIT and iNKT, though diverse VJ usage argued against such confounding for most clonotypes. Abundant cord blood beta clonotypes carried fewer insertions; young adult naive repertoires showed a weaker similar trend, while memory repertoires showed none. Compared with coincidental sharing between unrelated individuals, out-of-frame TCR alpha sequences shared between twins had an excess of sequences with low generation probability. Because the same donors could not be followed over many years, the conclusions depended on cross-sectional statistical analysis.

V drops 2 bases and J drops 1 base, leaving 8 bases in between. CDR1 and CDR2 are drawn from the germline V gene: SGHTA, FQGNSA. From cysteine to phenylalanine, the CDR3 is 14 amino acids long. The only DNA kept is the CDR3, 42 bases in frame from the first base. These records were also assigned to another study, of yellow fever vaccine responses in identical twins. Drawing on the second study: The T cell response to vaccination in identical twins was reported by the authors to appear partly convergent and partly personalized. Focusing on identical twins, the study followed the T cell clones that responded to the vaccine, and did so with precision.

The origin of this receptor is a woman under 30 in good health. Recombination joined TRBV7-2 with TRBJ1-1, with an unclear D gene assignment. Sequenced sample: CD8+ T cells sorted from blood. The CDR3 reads CASSLSRTNTEAFF. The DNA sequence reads TGTGCCAGCAGCTTATCCAGAACGAACACTGAAGCTTTCTTT.